This T cell receptor (beta chain) was captured in a study of cytomegalovirus exposure and HLA in healthy donors. Broader study findings: An Asian-associated ancestry cluster reportedly showed fewer N-insertions than the roughly 600-donor mean in a later analysis. A likely sequencing artifact accounted for one observed cluster of highly shared sequence variants.

There are 13 residues in the CDR3. Trimming stripped 6 bases from V and 6 bases from J, with 12 bases between. Germline CDR1 reads LNHNV; CDR2 reads YYDKDF (reference sequence). Details on this clone: Its antigen is unknown.

The PCR had 60 Vbeta and 13 Jbeta primers. Sequencing was performed with immunoSEQ multiplex PCR; in TCRdb, only in-frame clones are kept and a portion is missing. The sample lists under 110,000 clones; 65% to 90% were seen once. The receptor's source is a man aged 50 to 59 in good health and CMV-seronegative. This chain connects TRBV15 to TRBJ1-3; D possibly corresponds to TRBD1 (5 bases). What was sequenced was PBMCs. The CDR3 protein is CATRPRGVNTIYF. The CDR3 region has the DNA TGTGCCACCAGGCCCCGGGGGGTAAACACCATATATTTT. Filled out from reference TRBV15 and TRBJ1-3, the complete variable domain reads DAMVIQNPRYQVTQFGKPVTLSCSQTLNHNVMYWYQQKSSQAPKLLFHYYDKDFNNEADTPDNFQSRRPNTSFCFLDIRSPGLGDTAMYLCATRPRGVNTIYFGEGSWLTVV.